The clone carrying this T cell receptor (beta chain) appeared many times. This record comes from a study of T-cell reconstitution after alpha-beta-depleted transplantation in children. Library preparation (for TCRbeta) was performed with unique molecular identifiers. TCRdb re-called the PCR reads with MiXCR, one entry per CDR3 protein. The sample has 230,000 or so distinct CDR3 sequences, around 9.7% seen once. Germline lookup yields CDR1 SGHAT and CDR2 FQNNGV. The germline V and J ends were trimmed by 5 bases and 4 bases, with 12 bases remaining between them. The CDR3 is 14 amino acids. The clonotype comes from a human donor who donated a stem cell graft to a child with SCID. V and J are TRBV11-2 and TRBJ2-1; TRBD1 might be the D (6 bases). Sequenced here: PBMCs from the stem cell graft donor, sampled from the stem cell graft. DNA for the CDR3: TGTGCCAGCAGCCAGGGGCCTTTATACAATGAGCAGTTCTTC. Translation: CASSQGPLYNEQFF.